This T cell receptor beta chain was sequenced for a study of OX40 agonist ivuxolimab in advanced cancers. Libraries were prepared by immunoSEQ multiplex PCR; TCRdb keeps only in-frame clonotypes and omits some of them. The table records around 35,000 clones, approximately 80% of them present only once. The V gene lost 4 bases and the J gene lost 2 bases, with 11 bases spanning the gap. The CDR3 totals 14 residues. Germline lookup yields CDR1 SGHKS and CDR2 YYEKEE (reference sequence). This specimen consisted of CD4+ or CD8+ T cells sorted from blood, obtained in a trial of the OX40 agonist ivuxolimab. The sequence derives from an adult with an advanced solid tumor such as melanoma, head and neck, liver or kidney cancer. This chain links TRBV5-5 with TRBJ2-3; D unclear. In DNA form, the CDR3 reads TGTGCCAGCAGCCATCTTGGTCCCACAGATACGCAGTATTTT. Its protein product is CASSHLGPTDTQYF.